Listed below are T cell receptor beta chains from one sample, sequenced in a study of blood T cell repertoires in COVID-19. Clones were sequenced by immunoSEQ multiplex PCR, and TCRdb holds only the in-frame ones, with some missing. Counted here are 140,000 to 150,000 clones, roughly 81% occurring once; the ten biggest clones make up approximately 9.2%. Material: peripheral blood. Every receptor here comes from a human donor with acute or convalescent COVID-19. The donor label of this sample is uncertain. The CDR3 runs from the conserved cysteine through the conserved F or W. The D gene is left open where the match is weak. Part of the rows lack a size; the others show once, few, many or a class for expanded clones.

DNA: TGCGCCAGCCAGGGGGAGACTGAAGCTTTCTTT
CDR3: CASQGETEAFF
V: TRBV10-1
D: TRBD1
J: TRBJ1-1
size: .

DNA: TGTGCCAGCAGCGGCCACAGGGAGCAGTTCTTC
CDR3: CASSGHREQFF
V: TRBV5-6
D: .
J: TRBJ2-1
size: .

DNA: TGTGCCAGCAGTCTCGGACAGGGAGGGGAGCTGTTTTTT
CDR3: CASSLGQGGELFF
V: TRBV27
D: TRBD1
J: TRBJ2-2
size: many

DNA: TGTGCCAGCTCACCACGGGAGAATTATGGCTACACCTTC
CDR3: CASSPRENYGYTF
V: TRBV18
D: .
J: TRBJ1-2
size: .

DNA: TGTGCCAGCAGCCTTGCTGGTTCTATGGGCTACACCTTC
CDR3: CASSLAGSMGYTF
V: TRBV7-9
D: .
J: TRBJ1-2
size: .

DNA: TGTGCCAGCAGCCTCCAAAGGGGACTAAACACAGATACGCAGTATTTT
CDR3: CASSLQRGLNTDTQYF
V: TRBV5-8
D: TRBD2
J: TRBJ2-3
size: .

DNA: TGTGCCAGCAGCCGCCCGACAGGGGCAGATACGCAGTATTTT
CDR3: CASSRPTGADTQYF
V: TRBV3-1/TRBV3-2
D: TRBD1
J: TRBJ2-3
size: .

DNA: TGCGCCAGCAGCGAACTTACAGGGTCGGGCGGAGAGACCCAGTACTTC
CDR3: CASSELTGSGGETQYF
V: TRBV5-1
D: .
J: TRBJ2-5
size: .

DNA: TGTGCCAGCTCCGGGGGGAGCTATAACACCGGGGAGCTGTTTTTT
CDR3: CASSGGSYNTGELFF
V: TRBV5-4
D: TRBD2
J: TRBJ2-2
size: .

DNA: TGTGCCAGCAGTTTCACAGGGGGAGTGAACACTGAAGCTTTCTTT
CDR3: CASSFTGGVNTEAFF
V: TRBV27
D: TRBD1
J: TRBJ1-1
size: .

DNA: TGTGCCAGCAGTCCTCTATCCCCAGGGGGCTTATACTATGGCTACACCTTC
CDR3: CASSPLSPGGLYYGYTF
V: TRBV27
D: TRBD1
J: TRBJ1-2
size: .

DNA: TGTGCCAGCCTAACTCCAGGGATAACCGGGGAGCTGTTTTTT
CDR3: CASLTPGITGELFF
V: TRBV3-1/TRBV3-2
D: .
J: TRBJ2-2
size: .

DNA: TGTGCCTGGACAGGGGGCTGGGGAAACACCATATATTTT
CDR3: CAWTGGWGNTIYF
V: TRBV30
D: TRBD1
J: TRBJ1-3
size: .

DNA: TGTGCCAGTAGACGGCCAGGGACCTACGAGCAGTACTTC
CDR3: CASRRPGTYEQYF
V: TRBV19
D: .
J: TRBJ2-7
size: .

DNA: TGTGCCACCAGTGGTCCCGCAGATTCTCCGTTGGGGGCTTATCCCGGGGAGCTGTTTTTT
CDR3: CATSGPADSPLGAYPGELFF
V: TRBV24-1
D: .
J: TRBJ2-2
size: few

DNA: TGTGCCAGCAGCCAACTTGGGAGCTCCTATAATTCACCCCTCCACTTT
CDR3: CASSQLGSSYNSPLHF
V: TRBV3-1/TRBV3-2
D: .
J: TRBJ1-6
size: .

DNA: TGCAGTGCCGCCAGGGGGGAGACCCAGTACTTC
CDR3: CSAARGETQYF
V: TRBV20-1
D: TRBD1
J: TRBJ2-5
size: .

DNA: TGTGCCAGTAGTTCGCCGGGACAGCAAGAGACCCAGTACTTC
CDR3: CASSSPGQQETQYF
V: TRBV19
D: TRBD1
J: TRBJ2-5
size: .

DNA: TGTGCCAGCAAAACGGCGGGGTATGGCTACACCTTC
CDR3: CASKTAGYGYTF
V: TRBV6-5
D: .
J: TRBJ1-2
size: .

DNA: TGTGCCACCAGTGTTACAACGGGGGCGGGAGACAATGAGCAGTTCTTC
CDR3: CATSVTTGAGDNEQFF
V: TRBV24-1
D: .
J: TRBJ2-1
size: .

DNA: TGTGCCAGCAGCCAATCATCCTGGCGGGAGCAGTTCTTC
CDR3: CASSQSSWREQFF
V: TRBV14
D: .
J: TRBJ2-1
size: .

DNA: TGTGCCAGCAGTTTGGGGACAGTCTACAATGAGCAGTTCTTC
CDR3: CASSLGTVYNEQFF
V: TRBV27
D: TRBD1
J: TRBJ2-1
size: .

DNA: TGTGCCAGCAGCCCATCGACAGGGGGTAAAGCTTTCTTT
CDR3: CASSPSTGGKAFF
V: TRBV11-2
D: TRBD1
J: TRBJ1-1
size: .

DNA: TGCGCCAGCAGCTCAGGGGGCTTGGGCACTGAAGCTTTCTTT
CDR3: CASSSGGLGTEAFF
V: TRBV5-1
D: TRBD1
J: TRBJ1-1
size: .

DNA: TGTGCCAGTGGGGGGGTATACAATGAGCAGTTCTTC
CDR3: CASGGVYNEQFF
V: TRBV6-6
D: TRBD2
J: TRBJ2-1
size: .

DNA: TGTGCCAGCTCATCGACAGGGGGCTACAATCAGCCCCAGCATTTT
CDR3: CASSSTGGYNQPQHF
V: TRBV18
D: TRBD1
J: TRBJ1-5
size: .

DNA: TGTGCCAGCAGTTTATCGCTGAGACGGGTTTCCAACGTCCTGACTTTC
CDR3: CASSLSLRRVSNVLTF
V: TRBV27
D: .
J: TRBJ2-6
size: .

DNA: TGCGCCAGCTCCACACTAAGACAGGGGGAAGCTTTCTTT
CDR3: CASSTLRQGEAFF
V: TRBV10-1
D: TRBD1
J: TRBJ1-1
size: .

DNA: TGTGCCAGCAGTGTACAGGGGGCATCCACTCAGCCCCAGCATTTT
CDR3: CASSVQGASTQPQHF
V: TRBV27
D: TRBD1
J: TRBJ1-5
size: .

DNA: TGCGCCAGCAGCTTGGGGGGAGGACCCTCTGAAGCTTTCTTT
CDR3: CASSLGGGPSEAFF
V: TRBV5-1
D: .
J: TRBJ1-1
size: few

DNA: TGTGCCAGCTCACCTTTCGAGGGGGACGAGCAGTACTTC
CDR3: CASSPFEGDEQYF
V: TRBV18
D: .
J: TRBJ2-7
size: once

DNA: TGCGCCAGCAGCCCGGGACAGGGTTCTGGCTACACCTTC
CDR3: CASSPGQGSGYTF
V: TRBV5-1
D: TRBD1
J: TRBJ1-2
size: few

DNA: TGCAGTGCTAGTATAGAGGGTTATGGCTACACCTTC
CDR3: CSASIEGYGYTF
V: TRBV20-1
D: .
J: TRBJ1-2
size: .

DNA: TGCGCCAGCAGCCCCGGACAGGGGAAATCTTCACCCCTCCACTTT
CDR3: CASSPGQGKSSPLHF
V: TRBV5-1
D: TRBD1
J: TRBJ1-6
size: once

DNA: TGCGCCAGCAGCCCCGACCCGACTGGAGATACGCAGTATTTT
CDR3: CASSPDPTGDTQYF
V: TRBV5-1
D: .
J: TRBJ2-3
size: .

DNA: TGTGCCAGCAGCCGTGGACAGGGGGTAAATCAGCCCCAGCATTTT
CDR3: CASSRGQGVNQPQHF
V: TRBV5-6
D: TRBD1
J: TRBJ1-5
size: .

DNA: TGCGCCAGCCACCCGACAGGGACGGGAAACACCATATATTTT
CDR3: CASHPTGTGNTIYF
V: TRBV5-1
D: TRBD1
J: TRBJ1-3
size: .

DNA: TGTGCCTGGAGTGTACAGGGCAGGGCTGAAGCTTTCTTT
CDR3: CAWSVQGRAEAFF
V: TRBV30
D: .
J: TRBJ1-1
size: .

DNA: TGTGCCAGCAGCTCCCCCCTCTCGACAGGGGAGGGCACCGGGGAGCTGTTTTTT
CDR3: CASSSPLSTGEGTGELFF
V: TRBV11-3
D: .
J: TRBJ2-2
size: .

DNA: TGTGCCAGCGCCTCGAGCTCCTATAATTCACCCCTCCACTTT
CDR3: CASASSSYNSPLHF
V: TRBV6-5
D: .
J: TRBJ1-6
size: .

DNA: TGTGCCACAGCGATGTTTGCAACTAATGAAAAACTGTTTTTT
CDR3: CATAMFATNEKLFF
V: TRBV6-5
D: .
J: TRBJ1-4
size: .

DNA: TGTGCCAGCACCACCGGGACAGGGCAGAACACCGGGGAGCTGTTTTTT
CDR3: CASTTGTGQNTGELFF
V: TRBV2
D: TRBD1
J: TRBJ2-2
size: .